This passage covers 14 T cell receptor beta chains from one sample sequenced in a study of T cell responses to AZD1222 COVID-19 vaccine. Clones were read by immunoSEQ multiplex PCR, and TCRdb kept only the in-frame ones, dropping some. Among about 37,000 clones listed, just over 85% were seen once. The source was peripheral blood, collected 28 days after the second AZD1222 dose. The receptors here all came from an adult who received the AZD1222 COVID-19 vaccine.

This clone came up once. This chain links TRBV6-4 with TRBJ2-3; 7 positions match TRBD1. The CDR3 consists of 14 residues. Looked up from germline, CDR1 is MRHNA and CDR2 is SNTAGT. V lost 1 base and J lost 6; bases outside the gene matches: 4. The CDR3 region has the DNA TGTGCCAGCAGTGACTACGGACAGGCGGATACGCAGTATTTT. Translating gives CASSDYGQADTQYF.

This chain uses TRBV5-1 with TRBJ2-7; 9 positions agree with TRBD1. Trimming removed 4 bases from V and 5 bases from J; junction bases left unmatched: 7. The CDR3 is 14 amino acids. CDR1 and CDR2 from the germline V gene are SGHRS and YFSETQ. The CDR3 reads CASSRGDRVHEQYF. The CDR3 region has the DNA TGCGCCAGCAGCCGGGGGGACAGGGTCCACGAGCAGTACTTC.

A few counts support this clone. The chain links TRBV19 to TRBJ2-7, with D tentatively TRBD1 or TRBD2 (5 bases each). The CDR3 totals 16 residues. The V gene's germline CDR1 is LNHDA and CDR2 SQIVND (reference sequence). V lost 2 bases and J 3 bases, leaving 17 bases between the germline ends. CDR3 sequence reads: CASSIISGTPNYEQYF. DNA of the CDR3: TGTGCCAGTAGTATAATCTCCGGGACCCCAAACTACGAGCAGTACTTC.

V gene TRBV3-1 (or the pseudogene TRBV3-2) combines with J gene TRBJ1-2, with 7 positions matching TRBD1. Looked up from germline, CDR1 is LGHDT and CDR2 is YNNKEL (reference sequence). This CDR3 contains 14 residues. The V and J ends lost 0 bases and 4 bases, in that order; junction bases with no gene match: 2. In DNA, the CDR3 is TGTGCCAGCAGCCAAGACAGGGGGGCCTATGGCTACACCTTC. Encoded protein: CASSQDRGAYGYTF.

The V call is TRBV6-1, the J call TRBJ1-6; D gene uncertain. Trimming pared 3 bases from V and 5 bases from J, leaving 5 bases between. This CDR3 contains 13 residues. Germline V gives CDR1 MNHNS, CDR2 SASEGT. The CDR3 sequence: CASSDTNNSPLHF. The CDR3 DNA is TGTGCCAGCAGTGACACTAATAATTCACCCCTCCACTTT.

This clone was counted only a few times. CDR3 residues: CASSPDVESSEQYF. CDR3 DNA sequence: TGTGCCAGCTCACCAGACGTCGAATCTAGTGAGCAGTACTTC. This chain connects TRBV18 to TRBJ2-7; no firm D call. Germline V CDR1 and CDR2: KGHSH, LQKENI. V was trimmed by 2 bases and J by 7 bases, leaving 15 bases between them. The CDR3 is made up of 14 amino acids.

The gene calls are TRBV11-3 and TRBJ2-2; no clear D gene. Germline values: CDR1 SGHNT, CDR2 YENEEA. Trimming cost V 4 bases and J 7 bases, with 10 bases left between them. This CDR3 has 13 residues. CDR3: CASSSTSVGELFF. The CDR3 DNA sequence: TGTGCCAGCAGCTCTACCTCGGTCGGGGAGCTGTTTTTT.

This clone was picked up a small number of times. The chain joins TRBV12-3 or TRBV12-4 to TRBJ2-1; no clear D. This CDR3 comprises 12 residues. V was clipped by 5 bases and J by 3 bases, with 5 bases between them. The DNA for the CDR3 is TGTGCCAGCAGTAAGAACTACAATGAGCAGTTCTTC. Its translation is CASSKNYNEQFF.

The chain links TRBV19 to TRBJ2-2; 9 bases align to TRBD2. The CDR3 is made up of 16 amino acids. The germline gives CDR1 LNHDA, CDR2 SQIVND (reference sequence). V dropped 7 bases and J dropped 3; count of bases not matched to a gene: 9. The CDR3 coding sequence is TGTGCCAGTACCCCGACTAGCGGAGGCTACACCGGGGAGCTGTTTTTT. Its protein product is CASTPTSGGYTGELFF. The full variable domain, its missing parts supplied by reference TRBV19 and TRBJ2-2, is DGGITQSPKYLFRKEGQNVTLSCEQNLNHDAMYWYRQDPGQGLRLIYYSQIVNDFQKGDIAEGYSVSREKKESFPLTVTSAQKNPTAFYLCASTPTSGGYTGELFFGEGSRLTVL.

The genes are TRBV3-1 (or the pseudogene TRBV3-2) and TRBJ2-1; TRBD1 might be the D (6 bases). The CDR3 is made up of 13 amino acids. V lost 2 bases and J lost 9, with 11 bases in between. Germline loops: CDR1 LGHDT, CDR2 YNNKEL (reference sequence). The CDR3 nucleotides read TGTGCCAGCAGCCAATACAGGGTCGGTGAGCAGTTCTTC. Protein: CASSQYRVGEQFF.

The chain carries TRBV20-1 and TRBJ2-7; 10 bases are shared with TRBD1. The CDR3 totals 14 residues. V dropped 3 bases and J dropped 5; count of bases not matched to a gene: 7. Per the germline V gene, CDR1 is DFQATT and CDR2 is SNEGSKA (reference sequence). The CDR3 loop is CSASVRDRGHEQYF. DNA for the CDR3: TGCAGTGCTAGTGTCAGGGACAGGGGCCACGAGCAGTACTTC.

CDR3 protein: CASSPFREGDTEAFF. In DNA form, the CDR3 reads TGTGCCAGTAGTCCTTTTCGGGAGGGGGACACTGAAGCTTTCTTT. The chain links TRBV19 to TRBJ1-1; D perhaps matches TRBD1 (6 bases). V dropped 5 bases and J dropped 3 bases, with 16 bases sitting between them. The CDR3 sequence is 15 residues long. Germline V gene lookup returns CDR1 LNHDA and CDR2 SQIVND (reference sequence).

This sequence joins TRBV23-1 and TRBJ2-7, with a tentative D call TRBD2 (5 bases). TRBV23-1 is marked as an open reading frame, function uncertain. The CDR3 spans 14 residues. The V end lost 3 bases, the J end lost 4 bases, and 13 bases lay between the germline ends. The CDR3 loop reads CASSHGVTKYEQYF. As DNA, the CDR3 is TGCGCCAGCAGTCACGGGGTAACCAAGTACGAGCAGTACTTC.

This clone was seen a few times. CDR3 sequence (DNA): TGTGCCAGCAGCTCACAGGGACAGGGCGGCACTGAAGCTTTCTTT. Protein product: CASSSQGQGGTEAFF. The chain is built from TRBV7-8 and TRBJ1-1; TRBD1 agrees at 9 bases. The ends lost 4 bases at V and 4 bases at J; junction bases unmatched: 7. The germline gives CDR1 SGHVS, CDR2 FQNEAQ. This CDR3 has 15 amino acids.